This T cell receptor (beta chain) was profiled in a study of T cells after yellow fever vaccination. Study-wide findings and caveats: Overall, a small share of clonotypes was seen in both CD4 and CD8 compartments. Once the booster was given, most primary-vaccination clones reappeared, at around 95% for CD4 and roughly 86% for CD8.

This clonotype occurred a few times. Its specificity is not known. This CDR3 has 18 amino acids. Trimming cost V 1 base and J 0 bases, with 16 bases left between them. Germline V gives CDR1 LNHDA, CDR2 SQIVND (reference sequence). TCRdb used MiXCR to reprocess the 5' RACE reads, holding one entry per CDR3 protein. The sample has hundreds of thousands of distinct CDR3 sequences, around 13% seen once. This specimen was CD4+ T cells sorted from PBMCs, taken 15 days after the yellow fever booster vaccination. This receptor was taken from a man between 18 and 35 years old who received the YFV17D yellow fever vaccine. This chain links TRBV19 with TRBJ2-1, with no clear D. CDR3: CASSIATPAESSYNEQFF. CDR3 bases: TGTGCCAGTAGTATAGCCACTCCCGCGGAGAGCTCCTACAATGAGCAGTTCTTC.